The 3 T cell receptor beta chains given below trace back to one sample, sequenced in a study of cytomegalovirus exposure and HLA in healthy donors. PCR used 60 Vbeta primers and 13 Jbeta primers. Assay used: immunoSEQ multiplex PCR; TCRdb lists only in-frame clones, some missing. The sample has around 110,000 clones, roughly 79% seen once. The sample was PBMCs. These receptors were taken from a woman in her twenties or thirties in good health and CMV-seronegative.

This clone has more than one count but fewer than ten. The V call is TRBV28, the J call TRBJ2-7; no clear D gene. CDR1 MDHEN and CDR2 SYDVKM come from the germline V gene. With 2 bases removed from V and 0 bases from J, the gap between germline ends came to 11 bases. The CDR3 loop spans 15 amino acids. The CDR3 DNA sequence: TGTGCCAGCAGTTTAGGCCTTCCTAGCTCCTACGAGCAGTACTTC. Translated: CASSLGLPSSYEQYF.

The chain has TRBV18 and TRBJ2-7; weak D call: TRBD2 (6 bases). The V gene lost 0 bases and the J gene lost 2 bases, with 11 bases spanning the gap. The CDR3 is 15 amino acids. Germline CDR1 reads KGHSH; CDR2 reads LQKENI. CDR3 nucleotides: TGTGCCAGCTCACCACCTTCGGGAGCCACCTACGAGCAGTACTTC. Translating it yields CASSPPSGATYEQYF. Full variable domain (remainder filled in from reference TRBV18 and TRBJ2-7): NAGVMQNPRHLVRRRGQEARLRCSPMKGHSHVYWYRQLPEEGLKFMVYLQKENIIDESGMPKERFSAEFPKEGPSILRIQQVVRGDSAAYFCASSPPSGATYEQYFGPGTRLTVT.

The gene calls are TRBV10-3 and TRBJ2-3; tentative D call: TRBD1 (5 bases). V lost 4 bases, J lost 0 bases, and 11 bases lay in between. CDR1 is ENHRY, CDR2 SYGVKD, per germline. This CDR3 has 15 amino acids. CDR3 region: CAISVRQTSTDTQYF. The CDR3 nucleotides read TGTGCCATCAGTGTAAGACAGACTAGCACAGATACGCAGTATTTT.